This section outlines one T cell receptor (beta chain) sequence together with its context. Its antigen remains unknown. The CDR3 extends over 16 amino acids. The data originate from a study of CXCR3-negative and CXCR3-positive naive CD8 T cells. UMI-labeled 5' RACE yielded the TRB cDNA libraries. TCRdb reprocessed the 5' RACE reads and stores each CDR3 protein as one record, lacking DNA. The sample's table shows tens of thousands of distinct CDR3 sequences. General study results and limits: Relative to memory CD8+ cells, whose diversity was much lower, both naive subsets had comparably high diversity. Naive cells that were CXCR3-positive had more hydrophobic TRB CDR3s (compared with CXCR3-negative naive cells).

The TCR sequence derives from a human donor in good health. Some clones in this sample may be carry-over from other donors' samples. This sequence joins TRBV21-1 and TRBJ1-1; checking the TCRdb D call of TRBD1 is not possible without DNA. TRBV21-1 is a recognized pseudogene. Sequences were obtained from naive CXCR3+ CD8+ T cells from blood. Subset in this sample: CD45RO-CCR7+CD27+CD95- naive CD8+ T cells expressing CXCR3 (TNR3+). CDR3 sequence: CASSRDRGRRGTEAFF.